This T cell receptor (beta chain) stems from a study of graft-versus-host responses after intestinal transplantation. Regarding this clone: What it binds is not known.

From germline, CDR1 is SGDLS and CDR2 YYNGEE. The CDR3 has 16 amino acids. The V gene end was trimmed by 4 bases and the J gene end by 4 bases; junction bases not matched to a gene: 12. TCRdb's table, derived via immunoSEQ multiplex PCR, lists solely in-frame clones and lacks some. The sample holds 60,000 to 80,000 clones, about 90% seen once. This TCR came from a human donor who received an intestinal transplant. Sample: unstimulated CD8+ T cells sorted from spleen or lymph node cells, taken before intestinal transplant. This chain links TRBV9 with TRBJ2-3; TRBD2 matches 7 bases. CDR3 sequence reads: CASSPRSSGVSDTQYF. Written as DNA, the CDR3 is TGTGCCAGCAGCCCCCGTTCTAGCGGAGTTTCAGATACGCAGTATTTT.